The 6 T cell receptor beta chains below come from one sample, sequenced in a study of blood T cell repertoires in COVID-19. Libraries were prepared by immunoSEQ multiplex PCR; TCRdb keeps only in-frame clonotypes and omits some of them. The table includes under 300,000 clones, approximately 89% detected once. The sequenced sample consisted of PBMCs or T cells enriched from blood (not recorded which). Receptors originate from a woman in her thirties or forties who had been exposed to COVID-19.

The rearrangement links TRBV7-3 to TRBJ2-2, with TRBD2 matching 11 bases. Losses at the gene ends were 2 bases for V and 7 bases for J; bases not matched to a gene: 3. Germline V gene data show CDR1 as SGHTA and CDR2 as FQGTGA. The length of the CDR3 is 15 residues. Here the CDR3 DNA reads TGTGCCAGCAGCTTAGTTACTAGCGGGAGCGGGGAGCTGTTTTTT. It codes for CASSLVTSGSGELFF.

The CDR3 bases are TGTGCCAGCAGCACAACCCCGGGACAGGAATACCCAACGAGGATGTACAATGAGCAGTTCTTC. This sequence encodes CASSTTPGQEYPTRMYNEQFF. This rearrangement joins TRBV21-1 to TRBJ2-1; whether TRBD1, the table's D call, matches the DNA was not checked. TRBV21-1 represents a pseudogene. CDR3 length equals 21 residues.

J is TRBJ2-7 and V is TRBV4-3, with TRBD2 identical over 15 bases. The CDR3 totals 17 residues. The V gene's germline CDR1 is LGHNA and CDR2 YSLEER. J gave up 4 bases and V 4 bases, and 8 bases lay outside the gene matches. In DNA, the CDR3 is TGCGCCAGCAGCCCTGGACTAGCGGGGGGGCCGAGGTACGAGCAGTACTTC. Protein product: CASSPGLAGGPRYEQYF.

The rearrangement joins TRBV3-1 (or the pseudogene TRBV3-2) to TRBJ2-7; no firm D call. Germline CDR1 is LGHDT and CDR2 is YNNKEL (reference sequence). The CDR3 is made up of 12 amino acids. Trimming left V 4 bases short and J 3 bases short, with 7 bases between. The DNA of the CDR3 is TGTGCCAGCAGCCCAAGAGGCTACGAGCAGTACTTC. Protein sequence: CASSPRGYEQYF.

The V gene is TRBV5-1, the J gene TRBJ1-2; TRBD1 matches 10 bases. CDR1 and CDR2 from the germline V gene are SGHRS and YFSETQ. V was pared by 3 bases and J by 5 bases, with 4 bases of the junction left unmatched. The CDR3 is 14 residues long. The CDR3 sequence: CASSSTGGGYGYTF. The CDR3 bases are TGCGCCAGCAGCTCGACAGGGGGCGGATATGGCTACACCTTC.

This clone was detected only a few times. The rearrangement uses TRBV29-1 and TRBJ1-1; tentative D call: TRBD1 (5 bases). The CDR3 has 12 residues. The germline V and J ends were trimmed by 6 bases and 1 base, with 9 bases remaining between them. Germline V gives CDR1 SQVTM, CDR2 ANQGSEA. CDR3 in amino acids: CSVQRGNTEAFF. Here the CDR3 DNA reads TGCAGCGTCCAAAGGGGGAACACTGAAGCTTTCTTT.